This entry lists 32 T cell receptor beta chains sequenced from one sample in a study of CD8 T cells in ankylosing spondylitis (dated by TCRdb to about 2017). Study-wide findings and limitations: Blood from ankylosing spondylitis patients appeared to be characterized by a TCR beta motif made up of seven or eight highly homologous amino acid variants.

Their target antigens are unknown. Library method: 5' RACE. The listed sequencing device is Illumina HiSeq 2500. The public reads were run again by TCRdb, first through fastp at Q25 and then through MiXCR, and only productive beta chains were kept. Rows matching on CDR3 protein sequence are summarized as one entry with the most common DNA and genes. This sample gives around 220,000 distinct CDR3 sequences in total; 15% to 20% of them show up just once. About 44% of the sample lies in the top ten. Specimen: blood, either unsorted or a sorted T cell fraction (not recorded which). All receptors derive from a male donor with ankylosing spondylitis.

The chain has TRBV29-1 and TRBJ2-7; D not certain. V was shortened by 4 bases and J by 3 bases, with 7 bases between the two germline ends. The CDR3 length is 11 residues. The germline gives CDR1 SQVTM, CDR2 ANQGSEA. DNA for the CDR3: TGCAGCGTTGTCAAGAGCTACGAGCAGTACTTC. This sequence encodes CSVVKSYEQYF.

The V and J genes are TRBV7-9 and TRBJ2-7; D may correspond to TRBD1 or TRBD2 (5 bases each). V was shortened by 1 base and J by 3 bases, with 16 bases between the two germline ends. The length of the CDR3 is 16 residues. The germline gives CDR1 SEHNR, CDR2 FQNEAQ (reference sequence). CDR3 DNA: TGTGCCAGCAGCTTAGTTACCGGGACGGATATCTACGAGCAGTACTTC. Its protein is CASSLVTGTDIYEQYF.

This chain links TRBV5-1 with TRBJ2-2; 9 bases are a match to TRBD1. CDR3 length: 19 amino acids. Germline V lookup: CDR1 SGHRS, CDR2 YFSETQ. Trimming removed 0 bases from V and 5 bases from J; junction bases left unmatched: 14. The CDR3 here is CASSLAPPAGTGNTGELFF. The DNA for the CDR3 is TGCGCCAGCAGCTTGGCCCCCCCCGCCGGGACAGGGAATACCGGGGAGCTGTTTTTT.

V is TRBV6-5 and J is TRBJ2-1; a possible D gene is TRBD1 (5 bases). Germline values: CDR1 MNHEY, CDR2 SVGAGI. This CDR3 spans 14 amino acids. Trimming removed 2 bases from V and 5 bases from J, with 10 bases in between. This CDR3 is CASSYRGRNNEQFF. The CDR3 DNA is TGTGCCAGCAGTTACAGGGGAAGAAACAATGAGCAGTTCTTC.

V usage is TRBV20-1 and J usage is TRBJ2-7; 7 bases map to TRBD2. Germline CDR1 reads DFQATT; CDR2 reads SNEGSKA (reference sequence). The CDR3 is made up of 13 amino acids. Trimming at V came to 3 bases and at J to 2 bases, leaving 4 bases not matched to a gene. The CDR3 bases are TGCAGTGCTAGGATTGCGGGGGCCTACGAGCAGTACTTC. It encodes CSARIAGAYEQYF.

This chain uses TRBV4-3 with TRBJ2-7; D tentatively fits TRBD1 or TRBD2 (6 bases each). Germline V lookup: CDR1 LGHNA, CDR2 YSLEER. Trimming removed 0 bases from V and 4 bases from J, with 13 bases in between. This CDR3 region has 15 residues. This CDR3 is CASSQDQGTRYEQYF. CDR3 in DNA: TGCGCCAGCAGCCAAGATCAGGGGACTCGTTACGAGCAGTACTTC.

The V gene is TRBV4-1, the J gene TRBJ1-2; D gene ambiguous. Germline-derived CDR1 and CDR2 are MGHRA and YSYEKL. V lost 2 bases to trimming and J lost 3 bases, with 13 bases between them. The CDR3 length is 15 residues. CDR3: CASSQSESLHYGYTF. The CDR3 DNA follows: TGCGCCAGCAGCCAAAGTGAGTCGTTGCACTATGGCTACACCTTC.

This clonotype turned up a few times. The rearrangement uses TRBV6-5 and TRBJ1-2; maybe TRBD1 (6 bases). The CDR3 consists of 15 residues. Germline V gene lookup returns CDR1 MNHEY and CDR2 SVGAGI. The V gene lost 5 bases and the J gene lost 3 bases, with 16 bases spanning the gap. CDR3: CASSHRDTLDYGYTF. The CDR3 bases are TGTGCCAGCAGTCACCGGGACACCCTTGACTATGGCTACACCTTC.

This chain uses TRBV10-3 with TRBJ1-1, with 8 positions matching TRBD1. CDR1 is ENHRY, CDR2 SYGVKD, per germline. The length of the CDR3 is 14 residues. The V and J ends lost 5 bases and 3 bases, in that order; junction bases with no gene match: 5. The DNA for the CDR3 is TGTGCCATCAGTTCACAGGGGGGGGACACTGAAGCTTTCTTT. Translated, it gives CAISSQGGDTEAFF.

The chain uses TRBV6-5 and TRBJ2-7; a possible D gene is TRBD2 (6 bases). With 0 bases removed from V and 3 bases from J, the gap between germline ends came to 18 bases. Germline CDR1 and CDR2: MNHEY and SVGAGI. This CDR3 is built from 17 residues. This CDR3 reads CASSYSDGSGRFYEQYF. In DNA, the CDR3 is TGTGCCAGCAGTTACTCAGATGGGAGCGGGCGCTTCTACGAGCAGTACTTC.

In its sample, this clonotype was seen a few times. This chain uses TRBV30 with TRBJ1-5; D ambiguous. The length of the CDR3 is 13 residues. V gave up 3 bases and J gave up 0 bases, with 6 bases separating them. Looked up from germline, CDR1 is GTSNPN and CDR2 is SVGIG (reference sequence). CDR3 sequence reads: CAWRGNSNQPQHF. CDR3 DNA: TGTGCCTGGAGGGGAAATAGCAATCAGCCCCAGCATTTT.

This clonotype was observed a handful of times. The chain has TRBV12-3 or TRBV12-4 and TRBJ2-1; 13 bases agree with TRBD2. J lost 1 base, V lost 6 bases, and 12 bases had no gene match. CDR3 length: 19 amino acids. The CDR3 nucleotides are TGTGCCAGCAGCGATGGACAGTTACTAGCGGGAGGGTCCTACAATGAGCAGTTCTTC. Its protein is CASSDGQLLAGGSYNEQFF.

The genes are TRBV11-2 and TRBJ2-7; tentatively, D is TRBD1 (5 bases). The CDR3 is 13 amino acids. Germline V gene sequence: CDR1 SGHAT, CDR2 FQNNGV. Trimming shortened V by 3 bases and J by 7 bases, and 13 bases separated the two germline ends. This chain's CDR3 is CASSFQGAWEQYF. The CDR3 DNA reads TGTGCCAGCAGCTTTCAAGGGGCTTGGGAGCAGTACTTC.

This clonotype was detected many times. V and J are TRBV12-3 or TRBV12-4 and TRBJ2-7; D could derive from TRBD1 or TRBD2 (5 bases each). V was trimmed by 3 bases and J by 2 bases, leaving 11 bases between them. This CDR3 is 14 amino acids long. The CDR3: CASSFGTATYEQYF. The CDR3 coding sequence is TGTGCCAGCAGTTTTGGGACGGCCACCTACGAGCAGTACTTC.

This clonotype appeared once. This chain's CDR3 is CSAREFGDNSYEQYF. CDR3 DNA: TGCAGTGCTAGAGAATTCGGGGACAACTCCTACGAGCAGTACTTC. V and J are TRBV20-1 and TRBJ2-7; a weak D match, TRBD1 (6 bases). Per the germline V gene, CDR1 is DFQATT and CDR2 is SNEGSKA (reference sequence). Trimming removed 0 bases at V and 0 bases at J, with 12 bases between. The CDR3 runs 15 residues.

This chain links TRBV6-5 with TRBJ2-5; unclear D gene. CDR1 is MNHEY, CDR2 SVGAGI, per germline. Trimming removed 4 bases from V and 5 bases from J, with 8 bases in between. There are 12 residues in the CDR3. The CDR3 here is CASSFTRETQYF. The CDR3 region has the DNA TGTGCCAGCAGTTTTACCCGGGAGACCCAGTACTTC.

The chain links TRBV6-1 to TRBJ2-1, with D maybe TRBD1 (6 bases). This CDR3 has 15 residues. Germline loops: CDR1 MNHNS, CDR2 SASEGT. Trimming shortened V by 2 bases and J by 6 bases, and 14 bases separated the two germline ends. CDR3 sequence (DNA): TGTGCCAGCAGTGAATTAGCAGGGGTGGGCAATGAGCAGTTCTTC. Translated: CASSELAGVGNEQFF.

This chain joins TRBV20-1 and TRBJ2-1; unclear D gene. The CDR3 is made up of 15 amino acids. Germline V gene lookup returns CDR1 DFQATT and CDR2 SNEGSKA (reference sequence). V was trimmed by 1 base and J by 5 bases, leaving 15 bases between them. The CDR3 DNA is TGCAGTGCTAGAGTCCTTGGAAGGAACGACAATGAGCAGTTCTTC. Translating gives CSARVLGRNDNEQFF.

This clonotype has at least ten counts. J is TRBJ2-7 and V is TRBV7-9; D ambiguous. The V end lost 1 base, the J end lost 5 bases, and 6 bases lay between the germline ends. The CDR3 is 12 residues long. Germline V CDR1 and CDR2: SEHNR, FQNEAQ (reference sequence). For the CDR3, the DNA is TGTGCCAGCAGCTTAGATACCCACGAGCAGTACTTC. It codes for CASSLDTHEQYF.

This clonotype showed up just a few times. DNA of the CDR3: TGTGCCATCCTCCCCCACCCGGATTTGAACACCGGGGAGCTGTTTTTT. Its protein is CAILPHPDLNTGELFF. The V call is TRBV10-3, the J call TRBJ2-2, with D uncertain. CDR1 ENHRY and CDR2 SYGVKD come from the germline V gene. This CDR3 region has 16 residues. V gave up 8 bases and J gave up 1 base, with 17 bases separating them.

The gene calls are TRBV12-3 or TRBV12-4 and TRBJ2-7, with 14 bases identical to TRBD2. The V and J ends lost 5 bases and 3 bases, in that order; junction bases with no gene match: 6. The CDR3 is 16 amino acids. The CDR3 DNA reads as TGTGCCAGCAGTGTGGGACTAGCGGGGGCCTACTACGAGCAGTACTTC. Translation gives CASSVGLAGAYYEQYF.

This clonotype has only a few counts. This chain joins TRBV16 and TRBJ2-7; 7 bases agree with TRBD1. The CDR3 contains 15 residues. V was pared by 1 base and J by 3 bases, with 6 bases of the junction left unmatched. CDR1 is KGHSY and CDR2 is FQNENV in the germline V gene. CDR3 residues: CASSQWQGEFYEQYF. In DNA form, the CDR3 reads TGTGCCAGCAGCCAATGGCAGGGGGAATTCTACGAGCAGTACTTC.

This clonotype was recorded a few times. J is TRBJ2-1 and V is TRBV6-4; D gene uncertain. V lost 3 bases and J 5 bases, leaving 14 bases between the germline ends. CDR1 and CDR2 from the germline V gene are MRHNA and SNTAGT. This CDR3 spans 15 amino acids. CDR3 bases: TGTGCCAGCAGTGAATACGCAACTCCCAACAATGAGCAGTTCTTC. It codes for CASSEYATPNNEQFF.

This chain uses TRBV27 with TRBJ2-7; D uncertain. The V gene's germline CDR1 is MNHEY and CDR2 SMNVEV (reference sequence). Trimming removed 2 bases at V and 5 bases at J, with 10 bases between. The CDR3 runs 13 residues. The CDR3, as DNA: TGTGCCAGCAGTTTAGGCCCCCGAGACGAGCAGTACTTC. Protein sequence: CASSLGPRDEQYF.

In this sample, this clonotype turned up many times. The genes are TRBV6-1 and TRBJ2-6; no clear D gene. The germline V gene encodes CDR1 MNHNS and CDR2 SASEGT. With 1 base removed from V and 0 bases from J, the gap between germline ends came to 4 bases. The CDR3 consists of 15 residues. CDR3 DNA sequence: TGTGCCAGCAGTGAAGTTCCCTCTGGGGCCAACGTCCTGACTTTC. Translation gives CASSEVPSGANVLTF.

This clonotype was picked up many times. J is TRBJ2-7 and V is TRBV20-1, with 7 bases identical to TRBD1. There are 13 residues in the CDR3. Germline trimming cut 5 bases from V and 1 base from J; bases unmatched to any gene: 5. From germline, CDR1 is DFQATT and CDR2 SNEGSKA (reference sequence). The CDR3 bases are TGCAGTGCTCGGACAGGTTTTTCCTACGAGCAGTACTTC. It encodes CSARTGFSYEQYF.

CDR3 sequence: CASSLDRGPYQPQHF. Written as DNA, the CDR3 is TGTGCCAGCAGCTTAGACAGGGGGCCCTATCAGCCCCAGCATTTT. The V call is TRBV7-8, the J call TRBJ1-5, with TRBD1 matching over 9 bases. This CDR3 has 15 amino acids. Germline V gene lookup returns CDR1 SGHVS and CDR2 FQNEAQ. The junction had 3 bases not matched to a gene; V was cut back by 1 base and J by 5 bases.

This clonotype was detected a few times. The rearrangement uses TRBV20-1 and TRBJ2-1, with a tentative D call TRBD2 (5 bases). Germline V gene sequence: CDR1 DFQATT, CDR2 SNEGSKA (reference sequence). The CDR3 length is 16 residues. V lost 0 bases and J 3 bases, leaving 15 bases between the germline ends. The CDR3 protein is CSARDVRADFYNEQFF. CDR3 sequence (DNA): TGCAGTGCTAGAGATGTTCGCGCGGACTTCTACAATGAGCAGTTCTTC.

This clonotype was detected only a few times. The chain recombines TRBV3-1 with TRBJ2-3; no firm D call. Trimming removed 0 bases at V and 2 bases at J, with 24 bases between. The CDR3 totals 20 residues. Germline V gene lookup returns CDR1 LGHDT and CDR2 YNNKEL (reference sequence). DNA of the CDR3: TGTGCCAGCAGCCAAGATCGGCCCAAACTCGAAGGCATACTCACAGATACGCAGTATTTT. This translates into CASSQDRPKLEGILTDTQYF.

This clonotype has at least ten counts. The CDR3 spells CASTDGGGNNEQFF. In DNA, the CDR3 is TGTGCCAGCACGGACGGGGGAGGAAACAATGAGCAGTTCTTC. The chain couples TRBV7-8 to TRBJ2-1, with D perhaps matching TRBD2 (6 bases). V was shortened by 7 bases and J by 5 bases, with 15 bases between the two germline ends. This CDR3 contains 14 residues. CDR1 and CDR2 (germline): SGHVS, FQNEAQ. The full variable domain, in which reference TRBV7-8 and TRBJ2-1 provide the parts outside the CDR3, is GAGVSQSPRYKVAKRGQDVALRCDPISGHVSLFWYQQALGQGPEFLTYFQNEAQLDKSGLPSDRFFAERPEGSVSTLKIQRTQQEDSAVYLCASTDGGGNNEQFFGPGTRLTVL.

The V call is TRBV13, the J call TRBJ2-7; D ambiguous. V was clipped by 2 bases and J by 1 base, with 9 bases between them. The CDR3 is made up of 14 amino acids. CDR1 PRHDT and CDR2 FYEKMQ come from the germline V gene (reference sequence). In DNA form, the CDR3 reads TGTGCCAGCAGCTTAAGTGGGAAGTCCTACGAGCAGTACTTC. Amino acid sequence: CASSLSGKSYEQYF.

Written as DNA, the CDR3 is TGTGCCAGCAGCCGGGACAGCAGGGATGAAAAACTGTTTTTT. Translating gives CASSRDSRDEKLFF. The chain recombines TRBV7-6 with TRBJ1-4; 7 nucleotides align to TRBD1. The CDR3 loop spans 14 amino acids. From germline, CDR1 is SGHVS and CDR2 FNYEAQ. Trimming removed 5 bases from V and 6 bases from J; junction bases left unmatched: 6.